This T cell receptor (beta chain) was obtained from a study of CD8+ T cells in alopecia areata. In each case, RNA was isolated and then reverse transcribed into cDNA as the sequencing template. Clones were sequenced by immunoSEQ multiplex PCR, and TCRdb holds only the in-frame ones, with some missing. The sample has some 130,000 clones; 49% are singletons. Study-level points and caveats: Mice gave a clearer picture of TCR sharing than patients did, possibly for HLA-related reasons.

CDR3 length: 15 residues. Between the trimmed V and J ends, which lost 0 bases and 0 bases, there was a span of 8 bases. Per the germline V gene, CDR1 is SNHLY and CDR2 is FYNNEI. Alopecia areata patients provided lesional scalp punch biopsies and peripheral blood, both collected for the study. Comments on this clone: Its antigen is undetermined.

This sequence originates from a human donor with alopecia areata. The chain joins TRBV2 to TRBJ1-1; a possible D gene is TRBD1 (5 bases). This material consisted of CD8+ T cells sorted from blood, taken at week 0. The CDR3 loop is CASSEAQGLNTEAFF. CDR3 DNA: TGTGCCAGCAGTGAAGCGCAGGGTCTGAACACTGAAGCTTTCTTT.